This T cell receptor (beta chain) was recorded in a study of cytomegalovirus exposure and HLA in healthy donors. On the study more broadly: The approximately 110 validation repertoires used the same platform as the 650 to 800 first-cohort repertoires, a later analysis reported. Findings of the study overall: Rarity held for most TCR sequences, but there were some public TCRs that occurred in many donors. Associated with cytomegalovirus, according to the listing, were around 160 TCR beta chains.

Separate from the roughly 700-subject first cohort, the approximately 130-subject validation cohort was the one that the donors belonged to. This clone has only a few counts. Its antigen is as yet unknown. Other DNA sequences within the sample encode an identical CDR3. J gave up 3 bases and V 2 bases, and 2 bases lay outside the gene matches. Germline V gives CDR1 MNHEY, CDR2 SMNVEV (reference sequence). The CDR3 is made up of 14 amino acids. The repertoire was sequenced with immunoSEQ multiplex PCR; TCRdb's copy has only in-frame clones and lacks some. Among approximately 210,000 clones listed, around nine tenths were seen once.

The material sequenced was PBMCs. The chain links TRBV27 to TRBJ2-7, with 9 positions matching TRBD2. The sequence came from a woman aged 18-29 years in good health and CMV-seronegative. The CDR3 sequence is CASSLRREGYEQYF. DNA for the CDR3: TGTGCCAGCAGTTTAAGGCGGGAGGGCTACGAGCAGTACTTC.